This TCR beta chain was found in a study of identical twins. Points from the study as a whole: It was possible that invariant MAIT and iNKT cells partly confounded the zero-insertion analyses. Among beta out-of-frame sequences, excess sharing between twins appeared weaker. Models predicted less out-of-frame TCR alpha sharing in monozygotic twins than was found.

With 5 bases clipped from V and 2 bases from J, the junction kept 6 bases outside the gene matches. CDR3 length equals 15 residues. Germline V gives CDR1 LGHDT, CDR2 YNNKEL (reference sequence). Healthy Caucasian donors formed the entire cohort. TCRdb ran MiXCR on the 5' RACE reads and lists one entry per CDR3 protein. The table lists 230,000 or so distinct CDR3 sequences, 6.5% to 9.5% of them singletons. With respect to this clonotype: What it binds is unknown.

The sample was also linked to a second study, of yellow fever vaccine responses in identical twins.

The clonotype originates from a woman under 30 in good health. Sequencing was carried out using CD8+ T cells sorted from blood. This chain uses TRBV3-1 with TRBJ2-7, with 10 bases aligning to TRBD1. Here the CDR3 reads CASSFDRGPAYEQYF. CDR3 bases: TGTGCCAGCAGCTTCGACAGGGGGCCGGCCTACGAGCAGTACTTC.